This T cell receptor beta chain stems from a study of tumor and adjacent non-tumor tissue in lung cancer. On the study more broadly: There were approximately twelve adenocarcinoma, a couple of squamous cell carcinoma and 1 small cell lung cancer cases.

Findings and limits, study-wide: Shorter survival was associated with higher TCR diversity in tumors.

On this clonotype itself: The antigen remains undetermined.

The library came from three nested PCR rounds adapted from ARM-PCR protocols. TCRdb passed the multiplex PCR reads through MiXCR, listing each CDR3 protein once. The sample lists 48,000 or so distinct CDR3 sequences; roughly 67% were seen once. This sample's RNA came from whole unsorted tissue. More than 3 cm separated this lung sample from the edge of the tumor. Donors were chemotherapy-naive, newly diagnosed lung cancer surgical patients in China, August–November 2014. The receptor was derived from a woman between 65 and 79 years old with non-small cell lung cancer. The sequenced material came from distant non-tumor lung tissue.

CDR3 loop: CAWSTSGGGLAGARRYF. In nucleotides, the CDR3 is TGTGCCTGGAGCACCAGTGGAGGGGGACTAGCGGGAGCCCGAAGGTACTTC. The genes are TRBV30 and TRBJ2-7; 14 nucleotides line up with TRBD2. From germline, CDR1 is GTSNPN and CDR2 SVGIG (reference sequence). The CDR3 covers 17 residues. V shed 3 bases and J 12 bases; nucleotides not matched to a gene: 19.